What follows describes a single TCR beta chain. Antigen specificity is unknown. The sample originates from a study of CD8 T cells in ankylosing spondylitis. General study findings and limits: Clones linked to disease, bearing a CD8+ phenotype, were relatively rare in peripheral blood. Made up of fewer than ten highly homologous variants, a TCR beta motif appeared characteristic of ankylosing spondylitis blood. Disease-linked clones were reportedly significantly enriched in matched ankylosing spondylitis synovial fluid.

One entry per CDR3 protein, called by TCRdb with MiXCR from the 5' RACE reads. The sample holds under 300,000 distinct CDR3 sequences, around 10% seen once. V shed 4 bases and J shed 5 bases, with 12 bases lying between them. The CDR3 runs 14 residues. Germline V gives CDR1 SNHLY, CDR2 FYNNEI. V and J are TRBV2 and TRBJ1-5, with D possibly matching TRBD1 (5 bases). Sequencing was performed on blood, either unsorted or a sorted T cell fraction (not recorded which). The TCR comes from a male donor with ankylosing spondylitis or in good health (not recorded which). The CDR3 DNA reads as TGTGCCAGCAGTGGGGGCCGTGGGGATCAGCCCCAGCATTTT. Encoded protein: CASSGGRGDQPQHF.